The next 29 T cell receptor beta chains were all read from a single sample in a study of beta chain features in type 1 diabetes. Overall study findings and caveats: Significant though moderate, a shortening of TCRB CDR3s appeared in all four CD4+ subsets of Type 1 diabetes patients.

The whole isolated RNA underwent reverse transcription, so sequencing captured expressed TCRB transcripts. Measured with immunoSEQ multiplex PCR; TCRdb has only the in-frame clones, and not every one. The table lists hundreds of thousands of clones, over 12% of them singletons. What these receptors recognize is not known. Sequencing was performed on naive CD4+ T cells from blood. The receptors shown here come from a man younger than 35 with type 1 diabetes.

The gene calls are TRBV30 and TRBJ1-1; no reliable D call. The CDR3 extends over 12 amino acids. V lost 5 bases and J 0 bases, leaving 7 bases between the germline ends. The germline gives CDR1 GTSNPN, CDR2 SVGIG (reference sequence). The CDR3 loop reads CAWGRVNTEAFF. The CDR3 nucleotides read TGTGCCTGGGGACGGGTGAACACTGAAGCTTTCTTT.

This clone was detected only a few times. CDR3 loop: CASGKDWAGELFF. The DNA of the CDR3 is TGCGCCAGCGGAAAAGACTGGGCCGGGGAGCTGTTTTTT. The chain is built from TRBV5-1 and TRBJ2-2; D is unresolved. The length of the CDR3 is 13 residues. Trimming removed 7 bases at V and 6 bases at J, with 13 bases between. Germline V CDR1 and CDR2: SGHRS, YFSETQ.

The rearrangement links TRBV7-2 to TRBJ2-1, with 8 bases aligning to TRBD2. This CDR3 has 17 residues. CDR1 SGHTA and CDR2 FQGNSA come from the germline V gene. V was pared by 2 bases and J by 6 bases, with 12 bases of the junction left unmatched. Here the CDR3 DNA reads TGTGCCAGCAGCTTATTTGTAGTAGCGGGATTCGGCAATGAGCAGTTCTTC. Encoded protein: CASSLFVVAGFGNEQFF.

This clone turned up a few times. The chain recombines TRBV6-5 with TRBJ2-2; 7 bases agree with TRBD1. The J segment lost 4 bases and the V segment lost 6 bases, leaving 5 bases of the junction unmatched. Germline values: CDR1 MNHEY, CDR2 SVGAGI. CDR3 size: 14 residues. As DNA, the CDR3 is TGTGCCAGCAGCCGGACAGGCTTCACCGGGGAGCTGTTTTTT. Translating it yields CASSRTGFTGELFF.

This clone turned up a few times. The same CDR3 arises from other DNA sequences in this sample as well. This rearrangement joins TRBV7-2 to TRBJ2-2; D ambiguous. V was pared by 1 base and J by 3 bases, with 0 bases between. This CDR3 is built from 12 residues. The germline V gene encodes CDR1 SGHTA and CDR2 FQGNSA. The CDR3 DNA sequence: TGTGCCAGCAGCTTAGACACCGGGGAGCTGTTTTTT. Protein sequence: CASSLDTGELFF.

This clone was detected only a few times. V is TRBV6-1 and J is TRBJ2-1; 9 nucleotides line up with TRBD1. The CDR3 contains 15 residues. V trimming: 7 bases; J trimming: 8 bases; junction bases outside the gene matches: 12. Germline V gene lookup returns CDR1 MNHNS and CDR2 SASEGT. The CDR3: CASTEGDRVYYEQFF. The DNA for the CDR3 is TGTGCCAGCACCGAGGGGGACAGGGTGTACTATGAGCAGTTCTTC.

The chain links TRBV6-6 to TRBJ2-1; D is ambiguous. The CDR3 spans 15 residues. Trimming removed 5 bases from V and 6 bases from J, with 17 bases in between. The germline CDR1 and CDR2 sequences are MNHNY and SVGAGI (reference sequence). The CDR3 DNA sequence: TGTGCCAGCAGTCCCCTGGATAGCCGGGCCAATGAGCAGTTCTTC. Protein product: CASSPLDSRANEQFF.

The V call is TRBV5-4, the J call TRBJ2-1, with D possibly TRBD2 on 6 matching bases. CDR1 and CDR2 (germline): SGHNT, YYREEE (reference sequence). The CDR3 runs 13 residues. V was clipped by 0 bases and J by 8 bases, with 9 bases between them. Written as DNA, the CDR3 is TGTGCCAGCAGCTTGGGACTAGTTGATGAGCAGTTCTTC. Its translation: CASSLGLVDEQFF. The full variable domain, its missing parts supplied by reference TRBV5-4 and TRBJ2-1, is ETGVTQSPTHLIKTRGQQVTLRCSSQSGHNTVSWYQQALGQGPQFIFQYYREEENGRGNFPPRFSGLQFPNYSSELNVNALELDDSALYLCASSLGLVDEQFFGPGTRLTVL.

The chain recombines TRBV7-9 with TRBJ2-7, with TRBD1 matching 8 bases. The germline V gene has CDR1 SEHNR and CDR2 FQNEAQ (reference sequence). The CDR3 is 14 residues long. V gave up 4 bases and J gave up 2 bases; unmatched junction bases: 4. CDR3 sequence reads: CASSWDRWAYEQYF. CDR3 in DNA: TGTGCCAGCAGCTGGGACAGGTGGGCCTACGAGCAGTACTTC.

The rearrangement joins TRBV30 to TRBJ2-1, with D uncertain. Germline V gene sequence: CDR1 GTSNPN, CDR2 SVGIG (reference sequence). V lost 0 bases and J 7 bases, leaving 4 bases between the germline ends. This CDR3 has 11 amino acids. The CDR3 sequence: CAWSVGNEQFF. CDR3 nucleotides: TGTGCCTGGAGTGTAGGAAATGAGCAGTTCTTC.

A note on this clone: The conserved phenylalanine or tryptophan is not found at the CDR3 terminus, so this likely reflects a read error. The limits of the CDR3 on the DNA are not certain, so only TCRdb's listed CDR3 is given. The chain's CDR3 is CSDLQGNI. The chain combines TRBV29-1 with TRBJ1-2; TRBD1 reflects the table's D call only, with no check against the DNA. Germline lookup yields CDR1 SQVTM and CDR2 ANQGSEA. Counting both end residues, the CDR3 totals 8 amino acids.

Comments on this clone: Additional DNA sequences in this sample encode the identical CDR3. The rearrangement uses TRBV11-2 and TRBJ2-7; D remains unclear. V was clipped by 4 bases and J by 2 bases, with 3 bases between them. There are 11 residues in the CDR3. Germline assignment: CDR1 SGHAT and CDR2 FQNNGV. The CDR3 is CASSSPYEQYF. As DNA, the CDR3 is TGTGCCAGCAGCTCTCCCTACGAGCAGTACTTC.

This clone was seen a few times. The V gene is TRBV9, the J gene TRBJ2-2; 8 positions match TRBD1. In germline, CDR1 is SGDLS, CDR2 YYNGEE. With V trimmed by 3 bases and J by 5 bases, 15 bases remained unmatched. The CDR3 covers 18 residues. The CDR3 bases are TGTGCCAGCAGCGCTCCCTTCCCGGGACAGGCAGAAACCGGGGAGCTGTTTTTT. Translation gives CASSAPFPGQAETGELFF. Combining the CDR3 with reference TRBV9 and TRBJ2-2 gives the whole variable domain DSGVTQTPKHLITATGQRVTLRCSPRSGDLSVYWYQQSLDQGLQFLIQYYNGEERAKGNILERFSAQQFPDLHSELNLSSLELGDSALYFCASSAPFPGQAETGELFFGEGSRLTVL.

This clone was recorded a few times. The J gene is TRBJ2-7, the V gene TRBV28; D remains unclear. CDR1 is MDHEN, CDR2 SYDVKM, per germline. V lost 5 bases and J lost 6, with 14 bases in between. The CDR3 extends over 13 amino acids. DNA for the CDR3: TGTGCCAGCAGTGGGCAAACGAGGTTCGAGCAGTACTTC. This translates into CASSGQTRFEQYF.

The chain carries TRBV13 and TRBJ2-7; D not resolved. Germline CDR1 and CDR2: PRHDT and FYEKMQ (reference sequence). Trimming stripped 4 bases from V and 2 bases from J, with 9 bases between. This CDR3 is 13 amino acids long. CDR3 sequence: CASSSWPPYEQYF. The CDR3 DNA reads TGTGCCAGCAGCTCCTGGCCCCCCTACGAGCAGTACTTC.

V is TRBV19 and J is TRBJ2-6, with D perhaps TRBD1 or TRBD2 (5 bases each). V dropped 9 bases and J dropped 0 bases, with 15 bases sitting between them. Looked up from germline, CDR1 is LNHDA and CDR2 is SQIVND (reference sequence). CDR3 size: 16 residues. The CDR3 reads CASTPWDLSGANVLTF. The CDR3 nucleotides read TGTGCCAGCACACCTTGGGACCTCTCTGGGGCCAACGTCCTGACTTTC.

The chain combines TRBV10-3 with TRBJ1-1; TRBD1 agrees at 10 bases. Germline-derived CDR1 and CDR2 are ENHRY and SYGVKD. V dropped 6 bases and J dropped 4; count of bases not matched to a gene: 5. This CDR3 has 14 amino acids. In nucleotides, the CDR3 is TGTGCCATCAGGGGGGACAGGGGTAGCACTGAAGCTTTCTTT. Translation: CAIRGDRGSTEAFF.

This clone occurred a few times. The chain combines TRBV4-1 with TRBJ2-2; D possibly corresponds to TRBD1 (5 bases). CDR3 length: 14 residues. V lost 4 bases to trimming and J lost 4 bases, with 10 bases between them. Germline CDR1 reads MGHRA; CDR2 reads YSYEKL. The CDR3 region is CASSPPQGTGELFF. The CDR3 nucleotides read TGCGCCAGCAGCCCGCCCCAGGGCACCGGGGAGCTGTTTTTT.

J is TRBJ2-2 and V is TRBV11-3; TRBD2 matches 9 bases. This CDR3 is 16 amino acids long. The J segment lost 1 base and the V segment lost 5 bases, leaving 5 bases of the junction unmatched. The germline V gene has CDR1 SGHNT and CDR2 YENEEA. CDR3: CASSTDSGRNTGELFF. In DNA form, the CDR3 reads TGTGCCAGCAGCACCGATAGCGGGAGGAACACCGGGGAGCTGTTTTTT. Supplemented by reference TRBV11-3 and TRBJ2-2, the full variable domain reads EAGVVQSPRYKIIEKKQPVAFWCNPISGHNTLYWYLQNLGQGPELLIRYENEEAVDDSQLPKDRFSAERLKGVDSTLKIQPAELGDSAVYLCASSTDSGRNTGELFFGEGSRLTVL.

This rearrangement joins TRBV2 to TRBJ2-1; a weak D match, TRBD2 (6 bases). CDR3 length: 17 amino acids. Trimming removed 4 bases at V and 9 bases at J, with 25 bases between. Germline-derived CDR1 and CDR2 are SNHLY and FYNNEI. This chain's CDR3 is CASSVSPGGRLEGEQFF. CDR3 coding DNA: TGTGCCAGCAGTGTAAGTCCCGGTGGACGGCTGGAGGGTGAGCAGTTCTTC. Looking up the rest from reference TRBV2 and TRBJ2-1 gives the full variable domain: EPEVTQTPSHQVTQMGQEVILRCVPISNHLYFYWYRQILGQKVEFLVSFYNNEISEKSEIFDDQFSVERPDGSNFTLKIRSTKLEDSAMYFCASSVSPGGRLEGEQFFGPGTRLTVL.

This clone was seen only a few times. The chain recombines TRBV28 with TRBJ2-7; no clear D gene. The CDR3 spans 15 residues. Trimming pared 3 bases from V and 2 bases from J, leaving 14 bases between. CDR1 and CDR2 (germline): MDHEN, SYDVKM. The CDR3 spells CASSFSATSTYEQYF. In DNA, the CDR3 is TGTGCCAGCAGTTTTTCTGCTACCTCTACCTACGAGCAGTACTTC. Based on the CDR3 plus reference TRBV28 and TRBJ2-7, the full variable domain is DVKVTQSSRYLVKRTGEKVFLECVQDMDHENMFWYRQDPGLGLRLIYFSYDVKMKEKGDIPEGYSVSREKKERFSLILESASTNQTSMYLCASSFSATSTYEQYFGPGTRLTVT.

CDR3 DNA sequence: TGTGCCTGGATTTCGGGTTTTCCGCGGGGGAAAAACATTCAGTACTTC. Translating gives CAWISGFPRGKNIQYF. V and J are TRBV30 and TRBJ2-4; 7 bases are a match to TRBD2. Germline V gene data show CDR1 as GTSNPN and CDR2 as SVGIG (reference sequence). CDR3 length: 16 amino acids. The trim removed 4 bases at V and 4 bases at J, leaving 13 bases unmatched.

The rearrangement uses TRBV10-3 and TRBJ2-1, with D hard to call. CDR3 length: 14 residues. Per germline, CDR1 ENHRY and CDR2 SYGVKD. Trimming pared 2 bases from V and 0 bases from J, leaving 5 bases between. As DNA, the CDR3 is TGTGCCATCAGTGAGCAGTTCTCCTACAATGAGCAGTTCTTC. Residues: CAISEQFSYNEQFF.

The chain links TRBV6-1 to TRBJ2-3; D is unresolved. V lost 2 bases and J lost 2, with 11 bases in between. Germline CDR1 is MNHNS and CDR2 is SASEGT. This CDR3 is 15 amino acids long. Written as DNA, the CDR3 is TGTGCCAGCAGTGAACGGTGGGGATCCACAGATACGCAGTATTTT. Translating it yields CASSERWGSTDTQYF.

This clone was seen only a few times. The chain couples TRBV10-3 to TRBJ2-5; 9 bases are shared with TRBD2. The CDR3 contains 13 residues. Trimming at V came to 8 bases and at J to 2 bases, leaving 3 bases not matched to a gene. Germline values: CDR1 ENHRY, CDR2 SYGVKD. The CDR3 region has the DNA TGTGCCATCGGGCTAGCGGGACAAGAGACCCAGTACTTC. Its translation: CAIGLAGQETQYF.

This clone was observed a handful of times. CDR3 sequence: CASTPRLGGYTF. For the CDR3, the DNA is TGTGCCAGCACCCCTCGCCTGGGAGGCTACACCTTC. The chain recombines TRBV7-3 with TRBJ1-2, with unresolved D. This CDR3 comprises 12 residues. The V gene's germline CDR1 is SGHTA and CDR2 FQGTGA. V was shortened by 7 bases and J by 8 bases, with 14 bases between the two germline ends.

The V and J genes are TRBV7-9 and TRBJ2-3; D ambiguous. Germline-derived CDR1 and CDR2 are SEHNR and FQNEAQ (reference sequence). This CDR3 has 14 amino acids. V lost 5 bases, J lost 6 bases, and 15 bases lay in between. The chain's CDR3 is CASSPPGLLDTQYF. CDR3 DNA sequence: TGTGCCAGCAGCCCGCCGGGTCTCCTGGATACGCAGTATTTT.

This clone was detected a few times. The gene calls are TRBV18 and TRBJ2-1; tentative D call: TRBD2 (5 bases). The germline V gene has CDR1 KGHSH and CDR2 LQKENI. The CDR3 spans 14 residues. V dropped 6 bases and J dropped 9 bases, with 18 bases sitting between them. The CDR3 DNA sequence: TGTGCCAGCTCGTCGGAGCCCCAGGCGGGTGAGCAGTTCTTC. It encodes CASSSEPQAGEQFF.

This clone was counted only a few times. The chain uses TRBV9 and TRBJ1-1, with unresolved D. The CDR3 contains 13 residues. Trimming took off 3 bases at V and 3 bases at J, with 9 bases between the two ends. Germline CDR1 is SGDLS and CDR2 is YYNGEE. The CDR3 loop reads CASSGVGDTEAFF. In nucleotides, the CDR3 is TGTGCCAGCAGCGGGGTAGGTGACACTGAAGCTTTCTTT.